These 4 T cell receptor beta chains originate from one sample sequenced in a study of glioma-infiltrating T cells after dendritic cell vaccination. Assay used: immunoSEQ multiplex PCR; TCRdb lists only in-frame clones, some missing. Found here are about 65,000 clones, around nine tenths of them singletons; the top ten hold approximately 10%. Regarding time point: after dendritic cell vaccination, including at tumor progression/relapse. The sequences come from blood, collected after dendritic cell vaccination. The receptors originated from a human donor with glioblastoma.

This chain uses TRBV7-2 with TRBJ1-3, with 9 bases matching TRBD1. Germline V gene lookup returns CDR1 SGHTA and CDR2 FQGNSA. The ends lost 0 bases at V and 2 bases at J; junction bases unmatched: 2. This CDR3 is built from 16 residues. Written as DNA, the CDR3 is TGTGCCAGCAGCTTAGCCGGACAGGGGACTGGAAACACCATATATTTT. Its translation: CASSLAGQGTGNTIYF.

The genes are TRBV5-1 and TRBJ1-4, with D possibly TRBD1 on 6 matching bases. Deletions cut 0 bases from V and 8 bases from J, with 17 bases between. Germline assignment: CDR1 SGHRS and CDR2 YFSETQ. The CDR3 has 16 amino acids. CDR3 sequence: CASSLDRQVLREKLFF. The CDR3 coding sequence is TGCGCCAGCAGCTTGGACAGACAGGTTCTAAGGGAAAAACTGTTTTTT.

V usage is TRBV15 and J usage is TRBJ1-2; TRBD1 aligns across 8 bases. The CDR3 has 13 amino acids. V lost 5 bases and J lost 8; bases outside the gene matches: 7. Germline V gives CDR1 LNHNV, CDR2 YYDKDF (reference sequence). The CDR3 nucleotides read TGTGCCACCAGCCCCGGACAGGGTTGGGGCTACACCTTC. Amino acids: CATSPGQGWGYTF.

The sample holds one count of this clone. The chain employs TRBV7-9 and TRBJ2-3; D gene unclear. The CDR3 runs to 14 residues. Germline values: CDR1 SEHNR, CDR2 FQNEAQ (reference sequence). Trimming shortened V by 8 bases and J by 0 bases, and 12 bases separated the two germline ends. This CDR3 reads CASGQASSTDTQYF. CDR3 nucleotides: TGTGCCAGCGGCCAGGCGTCTAGCACAGATACGCAGTATTTT.